Listed below are T cell receptor beta chains from one sample, sequenced in a study of cytotoxic CD8 clonotypes in ibrutinib-treated CLL. The method was immunoSEQ multiplex PCR; TCRdb's version includes in-frame clones alone and lacks a portion of them. The sample consists of some 26,000 clones, 75% to 85% of them appearing once. This specimen consisted of PBMCs, obtained after 24 months of ibrutinib treatment. These receptors came from a human donor with chronic lymphocytic leukemia. Each CDR3 is given with its conserved first and last residue. A D gene is named only where the DNA matches it firmly. For some rows the clone size is stated as once, few or many, or as a class when expanded; others skip it.

abundance	v_gene	d_gene	j_gene	CDR3aa	CDR3nt
.	TRBV7-9	.	TRBJ2-3	CASSFPGKAQYF	TGTGCCAGCAGCTTCCCAGGGAAAGCGCAGTATTTT
.	TRBV9	.	TRBJ1-1	CASSPSPPRAKVFF	TGTGCCAGCAGCCCATCCCCGCCCCGGGCCAAAGTTTTCTTT
.	TRBV4-1	.	TRBJ2-7	CASSQEPGRAYEQYF	TGCGCCAGCAGCCAAGAGCCGGGGCGGGCCTACGAGCAGTACTTC
few	TRBV27	TRBD2	TRBJ2-7	CASSNDGIAGGYEQYF	TGTGCCAGCAGTAACGACGGAATAGCGGGGGGCTACGAGCAGTACTTC
.	TRBV6-5	.	TRBJ1-1	CASSYSNTLMNTEAFF	TGTGCCAGCAGTTACTCTAACACGCTTATGAACACTGAAGCTTTCTTT
.	TRBV4-1	TRBD1	TRBJ2-2	CASSQADRGDTGELFF	TGCGCCAGCAGCCAAGCTGACAGGGGAGACACCGGGGAGCTGTTTTTT
.	TRBV7-8	.	TRBJ1-3	CASSYNWDDTIYF	TGTGCCAGCAGTTACAACTGGGATGACACCATATATTTT
.	TRBV2	TRBD1	TRBJ2-1	CATGGTGAFNEQFF	TGTGCCACCGGGGGGACAGGGGCTTTCAATGAGCAGTTCTTC
.	TRBV7-7	TRBD1	TRBJ2-7	CASSLAGGEQYF	TGTGCTAGCAGCTTAGCAGGGGGCGAGCAGTACTTC
few	TRBV7-2	TRBD1	TRBJ1-1	CASSLGRTGVFAEAFF	TGTGCCAGCAGCTTAGGCAGGACAGGGGTATTCGCTGAAGCTTTCTTT
.	TRBV5-6	.	TRBJ2-1	CASSLAGTHYNEQFF	TGTGCCAGCAGCTTGGCCGGGACTCATTACAATGAGCAGTTCTTC
once	TRBV7-9	.	TRBJ1-5	CASSPAGMSDQPQHF	TGTGCCAGCAGCCCCGCGGGTATGAGCGATCAGCCCCAGCATTTT
.	TRBV19	.	TRBJ1-2	CASSHGGFFGYTF	TGTGCCAGTAGTCATGGCGGGTTTTTTGGCTACACCTTC
.	TRBV5-1	TRBD1	TRBJ1-3	CASSWDRETSGNTIYF	TGCGCCAGCAGCTGGGACAGGGAGACCTCTGGAAACACCATATATTTT
.	TRBV10-1	.	TRBJ1-1	CASSDGRMNTEAFF	TGCGCCAGCAGTGATGGCAGGATGAACACTGAAGCTTTCTTT
.	TRBV28	TRBD1	TRBJ2-7	CASRADRGGEQYF	TGTGCCAGCAGGGCGGACAGGGGGGGCGAGCAGTACTTC
.	TRBV11-3	.	TRBJ2-7	CASSLDWVPEQYF	TGTGCCAGCAGCTTAGATTGGGTTCCCGAGCAGTACTTC
.	TRBV9	TRBD1	TRBJ1-2	CASSVGQGHGYTF	TGTGCCAGCAGCGTAGGACAGGGGCATGGCTACACCTTC
.	TRBV7-6	.	TRBJ1-4	CAAGTTNEKLFF	TGTGCTGCGGGGACAACTAATGAAAAACTGTTTTTT
.	TRBV2	.	TRBJ2-1	CASSVLQASYNEQFF	TGTGCCAGCAGTGTATTACAGGCCTCCTACAATGAGCAGTTCTTC
.	TRBV2	.	TRBJ2-2	CASSVGGLTTGELFF	TGTGCCAGCAGTGTTGGGGGGCTCACTACCGGGGAGCTGTTTTTT
.	TRBV19	.	TRBJ1-5	CASSMGRDQPQHF	TGTGCCAGTAGTATGGGCAGGGATCAGCCCCAGCATTTT
.	TRBV6-6	TRBD1	TRBJ2-2	CASSYGTGDTGELFF	TGTGCCAGCAGTTATGGGACAGGGGACACCGGGGAGCTGTTTTTT
.	TRBV9	.	TRBJ2-7	CASSAKGHPYEQYF	TGTGCCAGCAGCGCAAAGGGACATCCCTACGAGCAGTACTTC
few	TRBV7-9	.	TRBJ2-7	CASRSSSEQYF	TGTGCCAGCAGATCCTCGTCCGAGCAGTACTTC
once	TRBV19	.	TRBJ2-2	CASSIRGATYTGELFF	TGTGCCAGTAGTATAAGGGGCGCGACGTACACCGGGGAGCTGTTTTTT
.	TRBV5-1	.	TRBJ1-1	CASRWVGGQREAFF	TGCGCCAGCAGGTGGGTGGGTGGACAGAGGGAAGCTTTCTTT
.	TRBV29-1	TRBD2	TRBJ2-1	CSVVPSLAGGHRNEQFF	TGCAGCGTTGTCCCGAGTTTAGCGGGGGGGCATCGGAATGAGCAGTTCTTC
.	TRBV30	.	TRBJ1-2	CAWSAGGGPPNYGYTF	TGTGCCTGGAGTGCGGGAGGGGGTCCTCCTAACTATGGCTACACCTTC
.	TRBV2	.	TRBJ2-2	CASSELGWELFF	TGTGCCAGCAGTGAACTTGGTTGGGAGCTGTTTTTT
.	TRBV6-6	.	TRBJ2-1	CASGYEQFF	TGTGCCAGCGGGTATGAGCAGTTCTTC
.	TRBV28	TRBD2	TRBJ2-7	CASSGTSGGAYEQYF	TGTGCCAGCAGTGGGACTAGCGGGGGGGCCTACGAGCAGTACTTC
once	TRBV18	.	TRBJ2-5	CASSPPYTETQYF	TGTGCCAGCTCACCACCATATACTGAGACCCAGTACTTC
.	TRBV27	TRBD1	TRBJ1-2	CASSLSWNGQGGYTF	TGTGCCAGCAGTTTATCGTGGAACGGACAGGGCGGCTACACCTTC
.	TRBV18	.	TRBJ2-2	CASSLRTDANTGELFF	TGTGCCAGCTCACTGCGGACAGACGCGAACACCGGGGAGCTGTTTTTT
.	TRBV1	.	TRBJ2-7	CTSSQRDPDFQDRF	TGCACCAGCAGCCAACGGGACCCGGACTTTCAAGACCGCTTC
.	TRBV5-4	TRBD1	TRBJ1-1	CASSLSGGTEAFF	TGTGCCAGCAGCTTGTCAGGGGGCACTGAAGCTTTCTTT
.	TRBV7-9	TRBD1	TRBJ2-7	CASTRTGTGHYEQYF	TGTGCCAGCACCAGGACCGGGACAGGGCACTACGAGCAGTACTTC
.	TRBV11-3	TRBD1	TRBJ2-1	CASSLGQGWLGNEQFF	TGTGCCAGCAGCTTAGGACAGGGTTGGTTAGGCAATGAGCAGTTCTTC
.	TRBV7-8	TRBD2	TRBJ2-7	CASGLSASGDSYEQYF	TGTGCCAGCGGACTTAGCGCTAGCGGGGACTCCTACGAGCAGTACTTC
.	TRBV27	.	TRBJ1-6	CASSLMAESSPLHF	TGTGCCAGCAGTTTAATGGCAGAAAGTTCACCCCTCCACTTT
.	TRBV5-4	TRBD1	TRBJ1-2	CASSLGGTGTYGYTF	TGTGCCAGCAGCTTGGGCGGGACAGGGACGTATGGCTACACCTTC
.	TRBV29-1	TRBD1	TRBJ2-5	CSVEEGWAGGTQYF	TGCAGCGTTGAAGAAGGCTGGGCAGGGGGGACCCAGTACTTC
.	TRBV10-3	TRBD1	TRBJ2-6	CAITPGQAGANVLTF	TGTGCCATCACCCCTGGACAGGCTGGGGCCAACGTCCTGACTTTC
.	TRBV6-5	TRBD1	TRBJ1-1	CASSETGGAGEADF	TGTGCCAGCAGTGAGACAGGGGGAGCCGGAGAAGCAGACTTT
.	TRBV10-1	TRBD2	TRBJ2-2	CASGLAGGTGELFF	TGCGCCAGCGGACTAGCGGGGGGTACCGGGGAGCTGTTTTTT